The clone carrying this T cell receptor (beta chain) is categorized as medium-sized. This sample is part of a study of early T cells in non-severe SARS-CoV-2 infection. Researchers tagged individual cDNA molecules with unique molecular identifiers. TCRdb used MiXCR to reprocess the 5' RACE reads, holding one entry per CDR3 protein. The repertoire holds about 11,000 distinct CDR3 sequences, 4.8% seen once, with approximately 9.8% in the top ten. CDR1 is MNHNS and CDR2 is SASEGT in the germline V gene. Trimming pared 0 bases from V and 6 bases from J, leaving 9 bases between. This CDR3 region has 14 residues.

The chain couples TRBV6-1 to TRBJ1-5; no clear D gene. The material sequenced was whole blood. This clonotype was obtained from an adult who was a healthcare worker with PCR-confirmed SARS-CoV-2 infection or an uninfected control (not recorded which). DNA of the CDR3: TGTGCCAGCAGTGAAGCGGCAGGAAGTCAGCCCCAGCATTTT. It specifies CASSEAAGSQPQHF.